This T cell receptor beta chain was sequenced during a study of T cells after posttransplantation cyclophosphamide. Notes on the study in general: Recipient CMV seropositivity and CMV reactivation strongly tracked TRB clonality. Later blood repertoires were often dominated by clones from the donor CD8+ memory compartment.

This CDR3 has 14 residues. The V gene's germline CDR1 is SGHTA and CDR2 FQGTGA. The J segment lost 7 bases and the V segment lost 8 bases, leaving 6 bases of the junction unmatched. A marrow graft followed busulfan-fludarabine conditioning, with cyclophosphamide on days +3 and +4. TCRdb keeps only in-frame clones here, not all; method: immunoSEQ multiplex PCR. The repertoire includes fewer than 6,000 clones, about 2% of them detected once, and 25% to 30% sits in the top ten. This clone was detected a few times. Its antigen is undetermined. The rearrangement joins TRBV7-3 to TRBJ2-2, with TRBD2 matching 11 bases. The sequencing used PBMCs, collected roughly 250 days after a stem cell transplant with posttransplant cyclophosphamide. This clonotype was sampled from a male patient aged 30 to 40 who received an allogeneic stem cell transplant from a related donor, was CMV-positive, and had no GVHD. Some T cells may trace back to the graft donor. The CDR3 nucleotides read TGTGCCAGCCGTCTAGCGGGGGGTGACGGGGAGCTGTTTTTT. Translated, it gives CASRLAGGDGELFF.